This T cell receptor beta chain was identified during a study of T cells in Graves' hyperthyroidism and ophthalmopathy. Study background: Peripheral blood was acquired at first diagnosis, ahead of any therapy whatsoever.

This clonotype was counted a few times. Its antigen is not identified. Stable Graves' hyperthyroidism denoted no ophthalmopathy progression over 18 months. PBMCs were collected from an approximately 9.4 ml volume of fresh peripheral blood. Overall study findings and caveats: In simple terms, a model built on 13 V-J features told ophthalmopathy apart from stable hyperthyroidism.

What was amplified from RNA transcripts were TCR beta CDR3 regions. Initially, a first-round RT-PCR of the TCR CDR3 employed the HTBI primer set. TCRdb analysed the multiplex PCR reads with MiXCR anew, one entry per CDR3 protein. The sample has about 420,000 distinct CDR3 sequences, 15% to 18% seen once. The germline CDR1 and CDR2 sequences are SGHTA and FQGTGA. The CDR3 length is 11 residues. Between the trimmed V and J ends, which lost 5 bases and 7 bases, there was a span of 9 bases. This clonotype originated in a woman in her late teens or twenties with Graves' hyperthyroidism. Sequencing was carried out using blood. The V and J genes are TRBV7-3 and TRBJ2-7; perhaps TRBD2 as D (6 bases). CDR3 DNA sequence: TGTGCCAGCAGCGGGGGGAGGGAGCAGTACTTC. As protein: CASSGGREQYF.